Sequencing of this T cell receptor (beta chain) was carried out in a study of PD-1 blockade in classical Hodgkin lymphoma. Noted time point: cycle 4 day 1 (C4D1), after 5 to 7 weeks of nivolumab. Patients all relapsed after autologous stem cell transplantation, and there was variation in brentuximab vedotin exposure. Researchers used magnetic negative selection to pull out pure CD4+ T cells from thawed PBMCs. Study observations and caveats: Newly diagnosed patients reportedly had lower baseline TCR diversity than healthy donors. Researchers reported that CD4+ TCR diversity, though not CD8+, rose significantly by C4D1.

Produced via immunoSEQ multiplex PCR; TCRdb's table is partial and in-frame only. The profile shows about 28,000 clones, more than 60% of them singletons. As regards this clone: What it binds is unknown.

Sequenced material: CD4+ T cells from blood, taken before the fourth cycle of nivolumab. This receptor was identified in a human donor with classical Hodgkin lymphoma.

The CDR3: CAISDAGVGTEAFF. Here the CDR3 DNA reads TGTGCCATCAGTGACGCAGGGGTGGGAACTGAAGCTTTCTTT. The chain employs TRBV10-3 and TRBJ1-1, with TRBD1 as a possible D gene (6 bases). This CDR3 has 14 residues. V lost 3 bases, J lost 5 bases, and 13 bases lay in between. The V gene's germline CDR1 is ENHRY and CDR2 SYGVKD.